These 31 T cell receptor beta chains share one sample of origin, sequenced in a study of response to subunit inactivated influenza vaccine (dated by TCRdb to 2016 to 2019). Receptor libraries were prepared by RT-PCR. For sequencing, an Illumina HiSeq 2500 was employed. The raw public reads went through TCRdb reprocessing: fastp at Q25, MiXCR clone calling, in-frame beta chains kept. Rows are combined by CDR3 protein, so each entry shows the most common genes and DNA. The sample contains 550,000 to 650,000 distinct CDR3 sequences, about an eighth of them found a single time. The ten largest clones represent around 9.6% of the sample. Here the sequenced sample was PBMCs from blood, taken on the day of vaccination. The receptors originated from a man aged 50-59 years who received an inactivated influenza vaccine. Donor details come from another sample of the same person, matched by shared clones.

This clonotype was seen more than once but under ten times. The V and J genes are TRBV7-2 and TRBJ2-5, with TRBD2 identical over 7 bases. Germline loops: CDR1 SGHTA, CDR2 FQGNSA. The CDR3 has 14 amino acids. After removal of 2 bases from V and 5 bases from J, the junction contained 5 bases not matched to a gene. The CDR3 sequence: CASSLKEGGETQYF. The CDR3 DNA is TGTGCCAGCAGCTTAAAAGAGGGAGGGGAGACCCAGTACTTC.

The chain combines TRBV29-1 with TRBJ2-2; a possible D gene is TRBD1 (5 bases). CDR1 is SQVTM, CDR2 ANQGSEA, per germline. Deletions cut 5 bases from V and 4 bases from J, with 14 bases between. The length of the CDR3 is 14 residues. This CDR3 is CSVPDSRRTGELFF. Here the CDR3 DNA reads TGCAGCGTTCCCGACAGTAGGCGCACCGGGGAGCTGTTTTTT.

This clonotype has a count of ten or more. The rearrangement joins TRBV12-3 or TRBV12-4 to TRBJ1-2, with D uncertain. V was shortened by 4 bases and J by 6 bases, with 15 bases between the two germline ends. The CDR3 runs to 14 residues. For the CDR3, the DNA is TGTGCCAGCAGTTGGACCGCGCGGCGGGATGGCTACACCTTC. Its translation: CASSWTARRDGYTF.

This clonotype was seen ten or more times. V usage is TRBV4-2 and J usage is TRBJ2-1; D gene ambiguous. Trimming left V 4 bases short and J 0 bases short, with 13 bases between. Germline CDR1 and CDR2: LGHNA and YNFKEQ. CDR3 length equals 16 residues. Here the CDR3 DNA reads TGTGCCAGCAGCCCCCAGTCGGTGAGCTCCTACAATGAGCAGTTCTTC. Amino acid sequence: CASSPQSVSSYNEQFF.

This clonotype was recorded at least ten times. V is TRBV5-6 and J is TRBJ2-7; maybe TRBD1 (5 bases). The germline V and J ends were trimmed by 2 bases and 5 bases, with 8 bases remaining between them. The CDR3 is made up of 12 amino acids. Germline V gene data show CDR1 as SGHDT and CDR2 as YYEEEE. CDR3 bases: TGTGCCAGCAGCTTCTGGGGCAACGAGCAGTACTTC. This gives the protein CASSFWGNEQYF.

This clonotype was recorded at least ten times. V is TRBV29-1 and J is TRBJ2-7; 11 bases map to TRBD2. Germline loops: CDR1 SQVTM, CDR2 ANQGSEA. The length of the CDR3 is 14 residues. The trim removed 4 bases at V and 7 bases at J, leaving 9 bases unmatched. The CDR3 coding sequence is TGCAGCGTTGTCTTCAGTCTAGCGGGGGGAGAGCAGTACTTC. It translates to CSVVFSLAGGEQYF.

The chain couples TRBV7-6 to TRBJ2-2, with TRBD2 as a possible D gene (5 bases). Trimming stripped 1 base from V and 2 bases from J, with 14 bases between. This CDR3 region has 17 residues. Germline V gene data show CDR1 as SGHVS and CDR2 as FNYEAQ. The CDR3 nucleotides are TGTGCCAGCAGCTTAGTAAACGCGGGTATCAACACCGGGGAGCTGTTTTTT. As protein: CASSLVNAGINTGELFF.

The chain recombines TRBV7-9 with TRBJ2-7; weak D call: TRBD1 (6 bases). This CDR3 spans 14 amino acids. The V gene lost 5 bases and the J gene lost 7 bases, with 18 bases spanning the gap. CDR1 and CDR2 from the germline V gene are SEHNR and FQNEAQ (reference sequence). The CDR3 DNA reads as TGTGCCAGCAGCAGGTGGACAAACCAGGGGGAGCAGTACTTC. Its translation is CASSRWTNQGEQYF.

This clonotype was found many times. J is TRBJ2-2 and V is TRBV9; D is unclear. V lost 0 bases to trimming and J lost 6 bases, with 3 bases between them. Per germline, CDR1 SGDLS and CDR2 YYNGEE. The CDR3 consists of 12 residues. This CDR3 is CASSVGSGELFF. CDR3 sequence (DNA): TGTGCCAGCAGCGTAGGTTCCGGGGAGCTGTTTTTT.

This clonotype appeared a few times. The rearrangement uses TRBV30 and TRBJ2-1; unclear D gene. The CDR3 loop spans 11 amino acids. Trimming removed 5 bases at V and 8 bases at J, with 10 bases between. CDR1 GTSNPN and CDR2 SVGIG come from the germline V gene (reference sequence). Here the CDR3 DNA reads TGTGCCTGGGACTCGTTAGATGAGCAGTTCTTC. It specifies CAWDSLDEQFF.

This clonotype was observed many times. The chain joins TRBV6-1 to TRBJ2-5; TRBD2 aligns across 10 bases. This CDR3 is 17 amino acids long. J lost 5 bases, V lost 6 bases, and 15 bases had no gene match. Germline V CDR1 and CDR2: MNHNS, SASEGT. CDR3 sequence reads: CASRTSRSGRAGETQYF. The CDR3 DNA is TGTGCCAGCAGGACAAGTCGGAGCGGGAGGGCCGGGGAGACCCAGTACTTC.

In this sample, this clonotype turned up a few times. This rearrangement joins TRBV5-1 to TRBJ2-3; D uncertain. The CDR3 extends over 15 amino acids. The ends were cut back, 0 bases at V and 2 bases at J, with 10 bases in the middle. Germline V gene data show CDR1 as SGHRS and CDR2 as YFSETQ. The CDR3 DNA sequence: TGCGCCAGCAGCTTGGCCGCGCACAACACAGATACGCAGTATTTT. Translation: CASSLAAHNTDTQYF.

This clonotype appeared a few times. CDR3 DNA: TGTGCCAGCAGCTTACCAGGGGCCAATGAGCAGTTCTTC. It translates to CASSLPGANEQFF. This chain links TRBV7-2 with TRBJ2-1; D perhaps matches TRBD1 (6 bases). Germline assignment: CDR1 SGHTA and CDR2 FQGNSA. The CDR3 has 13 amino acids. V was pared by 2 bases and J by 6 bases, with 8 bases between. Full variable domain (outside the CDR3, taken from reference TRBV7-2 and TRBJ2-1): GAGVSQSPSNKVTEKGKDVELRCDPISGHTALYWYRQSLGQGLEFLIYFQGNSAPDKSGLPSDRFSAERTGGSVSTLTIQRTQQEDSAVYLCASSLPGANEQFFGPGTRLTVL.

The rearrangement uses TRBV6-1 and TRBJ2-5, with D possibly matching TRBD1 (6 bases). V lost 3 bases, J lost 6 bases, and 17 bases lay in between. The germline V gene encodes CDR1 MNHNS and CDR2 SASEGT. The CDR3 has 15 residues. The CDR3 nucleotides are TGTGCCAGCAGTGACCGAGACAGGTTCGGGCAGACCCAGTACTTC. Translated, it gives CASSDRDRFGQTQYF.

This clonotype was counted many times. The rearrangement uses TRBV3-1 and TRBJ1-1; 7 bases are shared with TRBD1. The germline V gene encodes CDR1 LGHDT and CDR2 YNNKEL (reference sequence). V shed 3 bases, J shed 1 base, and the junction held 11 bases outside the gene matches. The CDR3 loop spans 17 amino acids. CDR3 DNA: TGTGCCAGCAGCCACCACACAACGACAGGGAAGAACACTGAAGCTTTCTTT. Translation gives CASSHHTTTGKNTEAFF.

This clonotype has a handful of counts. This rearrangement joins TRBV20-1 to TRBJ2-5, with no clear D. This CDR3 comprises 17 residues. V gave up 6 bases and J gave up 1 base, with 24 bases separating them. Looked up from germline, CDR1 is DFQATT and CDR2 is SNEGSKA (reference sequence). The CDR3 loop is CSADNWSVRTFQETQYF. CDR3 DNA sequence: TGCAGTGCCGACAATTGGTCTGTCAGAACCTTCCAAGAGACCCAGTACTTC.

The chain links TRBV29-1 to TRBJ2-1; D remains unclear. CDR1 is SQVTM, CDR2 ANQGSEA, per germline. Trimming took 6 bases from V and 9 from J, leaving 12 bases between them. The CDR3 has 11 residues. CDR3 region: CSVTQSGEQFF. CDR3 DNA: TGCAGCGTCACCCAATCGGGTGAGCAGTTCTTC.

The chain combines TRBV24-1 with TRBJ2-1, with D possibly matching TRBD2 (6 bases). Trimming shortened V by 11 bases and J by 4 bases, and 17 bases separated the two germline ends. The germline V gene has CDR1 KGHDR and CDR2 SFDVKD. CDR3 length: 14 amino acids. The CDR3 DNA reads TGTGCCATCTCTCCCGGGGCGGGGTACAATGAGCAGTTCTTC. It encodes CAISPGAGYNEQFF.

This clonotype was found many times. This chain joins TRBV4-2 and TRBJ1-5; unclear D gene. The CDR3 runs to 14 residues. With 0 bases removed from V and 5 bases from J, the gap between germline ends came to 8 bases. Per germline, CDR1 LGHNA and CDR2 YNFKEQ. The CDR3 region is CASSQDSPDQPQHF. In DNA, the CDR3 is TGTGCCAGCAGCCAAGATAGTCCGGATCAGCCCCAGCATTTT.

This clonotype was detected ten times or more. The chain has TRBV28 and TRBJ2-1; the D gene could be TRBD1 or TRBD2 (5 bases each). From germline, CDR1 is MDHEN and CDR2 SYDVKM. Trimming left V 5 bases short and J 4 bases short, with 12 bases between. The CDR3 is 14 residues long. Here the CDR3 reads CASSTGTGYNEQFF. Written as DNA, the CDR3 is TGTGCCAGCAGTACCGGGACCGGGTACAATGAGCAGTTCTTC.

The chain employs TRBV20-1 and TRBJ1-2, with D unresolved. CDR1 and CDR2 from the germline V gene are DFQATT and SNEGSKA (reference sequence). Between the trimmed V and J ends, which lost 4 bases and 0 bases, there was a span of 3 bases. This CDR3 comprises 11 residues. For the CDR3, the DNA is TGCAGTGCTAAGCCTAACTATGGCTACACCTTC. Protein: CSAKPNYGYTF.

The rearrangement links TRBV28 to TRBJ2-7, with TRBD2 matching over 7 bases. The V gene end was trimmed by 4 bases and the J gene end by 2 bases; junction bases not matched to a gene: 11. In germline, CDR1 is MDHEN, CDR2 SYDVKM. The CDR3 has 16 residues. CDR3 sequence (DNA): TGTGCCAGCAGTTCTCGGGGGGTCAGCCTGGCCTACGAGCAGTACTTC. Its protein product is CASSSRGVSLAYEQYF. The complete variable domain, with remaining parts taken from reference TRBV28 and TRBJ2-7, reads DVKVTQSSRYLVKRTGEKVFLECVQDMDHENMFWYRQDPGLGLRLIYFSYDVKMKEKGDIPEGYSVSREKKERFSLILESASTNQTSMYLCASSSRGVSLAYEQYFGPGTRLTVT.

The table lists this clonotype with many counts. The chain couples TRBV5-1 to TRBJ1-1; 9 bases are a match to TRBD1. Germline lookup yields CDR1 SGHRS and CDR2 YFSETQ. The CDR3 has 16 residues. With 0 bases clipped from V and 0 bases from J, the junction kept 3 bases outside the gene matches. CDR3 DNA: TGCGCCAGCAGCTTGGTAACAGGGGGCATGAACACTGAAGCTTTCTTT. This sequence encodes CASSLVTGGMNTEAFF.

The CDR3 here is CAISESGTPSGANVLTF. In nucleotides, the CDR3 is TGTGCCATCAGTGAGTCGGGCACTCCCTCTGGGGCCAACGTCCTGACTTTC. The chain employs TRBV10-3 and TRBJ2-6; D is undetermined. V lost 0 bases, J lost 0 bases, and 9 bases lay in between. There are 17 residues in the CDR3. Germline V CDR1 and CDR2: ENHRY, SYGVKD.

The chain uses TRBV2 and TRBJ2-3; D is perhaps TRBD1 or TRBD2 (5 bases each). Germline values: CDR1 SNHLY, CDR2 FYNNEI. V lost 0 bases, J lost 7 bases, and 11 bases lay in between. The CDR3 has 14 amino acids. The CDR3 DNA follows: TGTGCCAGCAGTGAAGCGCTTCGGGGACATACGCAGTATTTT. The encoded protein is CASSEALRGHTQYF.

The chain carries TRBV3-1 and TRBJ2-7, with D tentatively TRBD2 (5 bases). CDR1 is LGHDT, CDR2 YNNKEL, per germline (reference sequence). Trimming pared 7 bases from V and 0 bases from J, leaving 13 bases between. The CDR3 spans 14 residues. The CDR3 bases are TGTGCCAGCACTCACGGACTTACCTCCTACGAGCAGTACTTC. Its translation: CASTHGLTSYEQYF.

The chain combines TRBV5-1 with TRBJ2-3; D gene ambiguous. The V end lost 4 bases, the J end lost 4 bases, and 13 bases lay between the germline ends. Germline lookup yields CDR1 SGHRS and CDR2 YFSETQ. The CDR3 length is 14 residues. The CDR3 coding sequence is TGCGCCAGCAGCCCTTACTCTGGGCCAGATACGCAGTATTTT. Translation: CASSPYSGPDTQYF.

This clonotype occurred a few times. The rearrangement joins TRBV7-2 to TRBJ1-1; 7 nucleotides align to TRBD1. V was pared by 4 bases and J by 3 bases, with 8 bases of the junction left unmatched. This CDR3 comprises 15 residues. Per the germline V gene, CDR1 is SGHTA and CDR2 is FQGNSA. CDR3 in amino acids: CASSWLTGLDTEAFF. The CDR3 DNA reads TGTGCCAGCAGCTGGCTGACAGGGCTAGACACTGAAGCTTTCTTT.

This sequence joins TRBV20-1 and TRBJ2-3; weak D call: TRBD1 (6 bases). The V gene's germline CDR1 is DFQATT and CDR2 SNEGSKA (reference sequence). Trimming stripped 7 bases from V and 2 bases from J, with 10 bases between. The CDR3 consists of 12 residues. DNA for the CDR3: TGCAGTGTCAGGGGCCCCACAGATACGCAGTATTTT. Residues: CSVRGPTDTQYF.

There are a few counts of this clonotype. V is TRBV10-3 and J is TRBJ1-2; D is possibly TRBD1 (5 bases). The CDR3 has 14 amino acids. The V end was cut by 7 bases, the J end by 0 bases, with 12 bases between. Germline V gene sequence: CDR1 ENHRY, CDR2 SYGVKD. CDR3 in DNA: TGTGCCATCAAGGGCACAGGCTCTAACTATGGCTACACCTTC. Its translation: CAIKGTGSNYGYTF.

V and J are TRBV20-1 and TRBJ2-1; 8 bases are a match to TRBD2. J gave up 1 base and V 1 base, and 9 bases lay outside the gene matches. There are 17 residues in the CDR3. Per germline, CDR1 DFQATT and CDR2 SNEGSKA (reference sequence). The CDR3 DNA follows: TGCAGTGCTAGAGGGCTCCCGACTAGCGCATCCTACAATGAGCAGTTCTTC. It specifies CSARGLPTSASYNEQFF.